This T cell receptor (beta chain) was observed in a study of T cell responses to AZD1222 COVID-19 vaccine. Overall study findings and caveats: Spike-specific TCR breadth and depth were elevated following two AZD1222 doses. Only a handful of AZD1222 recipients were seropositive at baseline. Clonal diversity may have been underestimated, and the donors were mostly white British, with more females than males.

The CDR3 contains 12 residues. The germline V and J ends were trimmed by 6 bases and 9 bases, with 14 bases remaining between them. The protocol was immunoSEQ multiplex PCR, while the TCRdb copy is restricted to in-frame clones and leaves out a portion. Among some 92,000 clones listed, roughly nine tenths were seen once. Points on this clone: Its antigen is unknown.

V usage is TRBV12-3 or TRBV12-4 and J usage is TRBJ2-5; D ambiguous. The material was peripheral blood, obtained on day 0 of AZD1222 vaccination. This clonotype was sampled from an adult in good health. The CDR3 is CASSLQRMAQYF. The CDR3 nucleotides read TGTGCCAGCAGCCTACAGCGTATGGCCCAGTACTTC.